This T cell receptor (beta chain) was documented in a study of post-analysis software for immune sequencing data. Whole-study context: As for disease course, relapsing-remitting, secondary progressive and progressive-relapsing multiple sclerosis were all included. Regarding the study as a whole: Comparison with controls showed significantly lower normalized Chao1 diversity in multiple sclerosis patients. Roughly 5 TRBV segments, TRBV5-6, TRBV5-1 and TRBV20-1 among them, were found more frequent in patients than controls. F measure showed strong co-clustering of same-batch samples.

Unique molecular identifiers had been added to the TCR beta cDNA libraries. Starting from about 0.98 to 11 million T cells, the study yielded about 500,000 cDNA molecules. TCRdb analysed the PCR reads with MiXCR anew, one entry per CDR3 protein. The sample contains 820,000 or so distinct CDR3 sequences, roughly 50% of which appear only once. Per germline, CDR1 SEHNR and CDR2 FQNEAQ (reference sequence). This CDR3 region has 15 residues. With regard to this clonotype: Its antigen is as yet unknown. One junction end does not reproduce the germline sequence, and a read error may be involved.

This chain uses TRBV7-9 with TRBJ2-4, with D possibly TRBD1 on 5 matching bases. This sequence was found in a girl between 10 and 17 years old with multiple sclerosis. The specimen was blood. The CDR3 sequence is CTSSLVAGKGNIQYF. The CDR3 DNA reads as TGTACCAGCAGCTTAGTGGCAGGGAAAGGGAACATTCAGTACTTC.